The next 14 T cell receptor beta chains were all read from a single sample in a study of T cells after yellow fever vaccination. TCRdb reanalysed the 5' RACE reads using MiXCR and keeps one entry per CDR3 protein. The sample contains hundreds of thousands of distinct CDR3 sequences, more than 3% of which appear only once. This specimen consisted of PBMCs, obtained on the day of the yellow fever booster vaccination. The origin of the receptors is a man between 18 and 35 years old who received the YFV17D yellow fever vaccine.

The DNA of the CDR3 is TGTGCCAGCAGCGTAGAGGACAAGAGCCCAGATACGCAGTATTTT. This gives the protein CASSVEDKSPDTQYF. The chain has TRBV9 and TRBJ2-3, with D possibly TRBD1 on 5 matching bases. From germline, CDR1 is SGDLS and CDR2 YYNGEE. V was cut by 0 bases and J by 4 bases, with 12 bases left in between. CDR3 length equals 15 residues.

This clonotype was observed a handful of times. DNA for the CDR3: TGCAGTGCTAGACGAGAGGTGGGAGAGACCCAGTACTTC. This translates into CSARREVGETQYF. The chain uses TRBV20-1 and TRBJ2-5, with D unresolved. V lost 2 bases to trimming and J lost 4 bases, with 11 bases between them. The germline V gene has CDR1 DFQATT and CDR2 SNEGSKA (reference sequence). The CDR3 is 13 residues long.

The sample holds a few counts of this clonotype. This rearrangement joins TRBV6-2 or TRBV6-3 to TRBJ1-5; 9 bases are shared with TRBD1. V lost 7 bases to trimming and J lost 6 bases; unmatched junction nucleotides: 7. The CDR3 is 14 residues long. Germline V gene sequence: CDR1 MNHEY, CDR2 SVGEGT. CDR3 amino acids: CASTWTGVGQPQHF. The CDR3, as DNA: TGTGCCAGCACCTGGACAGGGGTTGGTCAGCCCCAGCATTTT.

This clonotype appeared many times. V is TRBV5-6 and J is TRBJ2-7; D not certain. The germline gives CDR1 SGHDT, CDR2 YYEEEE. This CDR3 comprises 12 residues. The V and J ends lost 0 bases and 4 bases respectively, with 5 bases between them. DNA for the CDR3: TGTGCCAGCAGCTTGGGAACGTACGAGCAGTACGTC. This sequence encodes CASSLGTYEQYV.

This clonotype has ten or more counts. CDR3 sequence: CASSGQGAGDTEAFF. DNA of the CDR3: TGTGCCAGCTCAGGACAGGGGGCAGGTGACACTGAAGCTTTCTTT. The gene calls are TRBV6-5 and TRBJ1-1; TRBD1 agrees at 11 bases. With V trimmed by 8 bases and J by 3 bases, 8 bases remained unmatched. Germline V gives CDR1 MNHEY, CDR2 SVGAGI. This CDR3 has 15 amino acids.

V is TRBV2 and J is TRBJ2-5; the match to TRBD2 covers 7 bases. Germline CDR1 SNHLY, CDR2 FYNNEI. J gave up 7 bases and V 8 bases, and 1 base lay outside the gene matches. CDR3 length: 10 residues. The CDR3 DNA sequence: TGTGCCAGCGGGGAGGGGACCCAGTACTTC. The encoded protein is CASGEGTQYF.

This clonotype showed up many times. The rearrangement links TRBV6-5 to TRBJ2-3; 15 nucleotides align to TRBD2. The CDR3 totals 17 residues. The V segment lost 6 bases and the J segment 1 base; nucleotides outside the gene matches: 5. Germline CDR1 MNHEY, CDR2 SVGAGI. The CDR3 region has the DNA TGTGCCAGCAGCCGCGGGACTAGCGGGGGGCGCACAGATACGCAGTATTTT. It yields the protein CASSRGTSGGRTDTQYF.

This chain joins TRBV10-1 and TRBJ2-2; D uncertain. This CDR3 comprises 14 residues. V was pared by 7 bases and J by 2 bases, with 11 bases between. CDR1 is WNHNN and CDR2 is SYGVQD in the germline V gene (reference sequence). The CDR3 DNA sequence: TGCGCCAGCAAGTACAGTACCAACACCGGGGAGCTGTTTTTT. This encodes CASKYSTNTGELFF.

This clonotype was counted ten times or more. V usage is TRBV12-3 or TRBV12-4 and J usage is TRBJ2-3, with 8 bases fitting TRBD1. This CDR3 spans 17 amino acids. The V gene end was trimmed by 1 base and the J gene end by 0 bases; junction bases not matched to a gene: 6. CDR3 in amino acids: CASSLEGQGPSTDTQYF. The CDR3 bases are TGTGCCAGCAGTTTAGAAGGACAGGGCCCTAGCACAGATACGCAGTATTTT.

This clonotype was observed a single time. A much bigger clone sits one base away, suggesting this may be a read error. J is TRBJ2-7 and V is TRBV7-9; D gene uncertain. V lost 0 bases, J lost 5 bases, and 5 bases lay in between. Per germline, CDR1 SEHNR and CDR2 FQNEAQ (reference sequence). The CDR3 length is 12 residues. The CDR3: CASSLATHEQYF. The CDR3 DNA is TGTGCCAGCAGCTTAGCGACACACGAGCAGTACTTC.

This clonotype came up many times. The chain carries TRBV7-9 and TRBJ2-1; 7 bases agree with TRBD2. CDR3 size: 14 residues. Trimming cost V 2 bases and J 14 bases; bases outside gene matches: 12. Germline V gene data show CDR1 as SEHNR and CDR2 as FQNEAQ (reference sequence). DNA of the CDR3: TGTGCCAGCAGCTTATCCTCTCTCGGGGAGGGCAAGTTCTTC. Its translation is CASSLSSLGEGKFF.

The rearrangement joins TRBV5-1 to TRBJ2-3, with D possibly matching TRBD1 (6 bases). Germline V lookup: CDR1 SGHRS, CDR2 YFSETQ. V was trimmed by 0 bases and J by 2 bases, leaving 10 bases between them. This CDR3 has 15 residues. The CDR3 region is CASSLAGALTDTQYF. In DNA form, the CDR3 reads TGCGCCAGCAGCTTGGCAGGGGCCCTCACAGATACGCAGTATTTT.

This clonotype was picked up many times. The rearrangement links TRBV7-6 to TRBJ1-2; 8 nucleotides align to TRBD1. Germline V gene data show CDR1 as SGHVS and CDR2 as FNYEAQ. Unmatched junction bases numbered 5, after V lost 1 base and J lost 4 bases. This CDR3 spans 15 amino acids. CDR3 in DNA: TGTGCCAGCAGCTTAGTCCCAGGGGGCTCCTATGGCTACACCTTC. It yields the protein CASSLVPGGSYGYTF.

Only a few counts were recorded for this clonotype. This chain connects TRBV7-2 to TRBJ2-7; 8 nucleotides match TRBD1. Germline V gives CDR1 SGHTA, CDR2 FQGNSA. The CDR3 covers 14 residues. Trimming took 4 bases from V and 5 from J; bases not matched to a gene: 7. CDR3: CASSSGQGAHEQYV. The CDR3 nucleotides are TGTGCCAGCAGCTCCGGGCAGGGGGCACACGAGCAGTACGTC.